The rows below give T cell receptor beta chains drawn from one sample of a study of type 1 regulatory T cells. Using its own MiXCR run on the reads, TCRdb lists one record per CDR3 protein. This table has some 100,000 distinct CDR3 sequences, roughly 31% appearing once. Sequencing used CD4+ T cells, either the whole sample or a sorted fraction (not recorded which). Receptor source: a human donor in good health. CDR3s include the opening cysteine and the closing phenylalanine or tryptophan. Fields, in order: J gene, V gene, clone size, D gene, CDR3 protein, CDR3 DNA. The D gene is left open where the match is weak. A clone size is listed for some rows: how often the clone was seen (once, few, many), or a class if it is expanded.

j_call: TRBJ2-7
v_call: TRBV7-2
clone_size: -
d_call: TRBD1
cdr3_aa: CASSLARDREQYF
cdr3_nt: TGTGCCAGCAGCCTCGCCCGGGACAGGGAGCAGTACTTC

j_call: TRBJ2-7
v_call: TRBV7-2
clone_size: few
d_call: TRBD2
cdr3_aa: CASSLAGGGTQF
cdr3_nt: TGTGCCAGCAGCTTAGCGGGGGGGGGAACCCAATTC

j_call: TRBJ2-7
v_call: TRBV29-1
clone_size: -
d_call: -
cdr3_aa: CSVEGVEREQYF
cdr3_nt: TGCAGCGTTGAAGGAGTAGAGCGCGAGCAGTACTTC

j_call: TRBJ2-1
v_call: TRBV21-1
clone_size: few
d_call: -
cdr3_aa: CASRRVAGVSYNEQFF
cdr3_nt: TGTGCCAGCAGAAGGGTGGCGGGAGTGTCCTACAATGAGCAGTTCTTC

j_call: TRBJ2-1
v_call: TRBV7-9
clone_size: few
d_call: TRBD2
cdr3_aa: CASGGLAGNNEQFF
cdr3_nt: TGTGCCAGCGGAGGACTAGCGGGAAACAATGAGCAGTTCTTC

j_call: TRBJ2-3
v_call: TRBV4-3
clone_size: -
d_call: -
cdr3_aa: CASSQESLAVDTQYF
cdr3_nt: TGCGCCAGCAGCCAAGAAAGCCTAGCTGTAGATACGCAGTATTTT

j_call: TRBJ2-7
v_call: TRBV3-1
clone_size: -
d_call: -
cdr3_aa: CASSQVGRTTYEQYF
cdr3_nt: TGTGCCAGCAGCCAAGTGGGACGGACTACCTACGAGCAGTACTTC

j_call: TRBJ2-4
v_call: TRBV7-9
clone_size: -
d_call: -
cdr3_aa: CASSLGAPPGFKNIQYF
cdr3_nt: TGTGCCAGCAGCTTAGGGGCCCCCCCCGGTTTCAAAAACATTCAGTACTTC

j_call: TRBJ1-1
v_call: TRBV27
clone_size: -
d_call: TRBD1
cdr3_aa: CASSISGTGGLSGITEAFF
cdr3_nt: TGTGCCAGCAGTATCTCCGGGACAGGGGGCCTAAGCGGGATCACTGAAGCTTTCTTT

j_call: TRBJ2-7
v_call: TRBV14
clone_size: once
d_call: -
cdr3_aa: CASSQGMKYEQYF
cdr3_nt: TGTGCCAGCAGCCAAGGGATGAAGTACGAGCAGTACTTC

j_call: TRBJ2-5
v_call: TRBV27
clone_size: few
d_call: -
cdr3_aa: CASSFQFQETQYF
cdr3_nt: TGTGCCAGCAGTTTTCAGTTTCAAGAGACCCAGTACTTC

j_call: TRBJ2-1
v_call: TRBV20-1
clone_size: -
d_call: TRBD1
cdr3_aa: CSAEGDRGCNEQFF
cdr3_nt: TGCAGTGCTGAGGGGGACAGGGGGTGTAATGAGCAGTTCTTC

j_call: TRBJ1-4
v_call: TRBV5-1
clone_size: few
d_call: -
cdr3_aa: CASSLAVGRNEKLFF
cdr3_nt: TGCGCCAGCAGCTTGGCAGTGGGCAGGAATGAAAAACTGTTTTTT

j_call: TRBJ1-2
v_call: TRBV12-5
clone_size: -
d_call: -
cdr3_aa: CASGLVPVTYGYTF
cdr3_nt: TGTGCTAGTGGTTTGGTTCCAGTCACTTATGGCTACACCTTC

j_call: TRBJ1-2
v_call: TRBV7-9
clone_size: many
d_call: -
cdr3_aa: CASRPRDGNYGYTF
cdr3_nt: TGTGCCAGCAGACCCCGGGACGGGAACTATGGCTACACCTTC

j_call: TRBJ1-2
v_call: TRBV12-3/TRBV12-4
clone_size: -
d_call: -
cdr3_aa: CASSPGTKQRGYTF
cdr3_nt: TGTGCCAGCAGTCCGGGGACAAAACAACGGGGCTACACCTTC

j_call: TRBJ2-5
v_call: TRBV29-1
clone_size: -
d_call: -
cdr3_aa: CSVSPPLGRTETQYF
cdr3_nt: TGCAGCGTTTCCCCCCCATTAGGGAGGACGGAGACCCAGTACTTC

j_call: TRBJ2-5
v_call: TRBV20-1
clone_size: -
d_call: -
cdr3_aa: CSAPGRVETQYF
cdr3_nt: TGCAGTGCTCCGGGGCGCGTGGAGACCCAGTACTTC

j_call: TRBJ2-1
v_call: TRBV9
clone_size: -
d_call: TRBD1
cdr3_aa: CASSLQEGGTASYNEQFF
cdr3_nt: TGTGCCAGCAGCCTACAAGAGGGTGGGACAGCGTCCTACAATGAGCAGTTCTTC

j_call: TRBJ2-7
v_call: TRBV13
clone_size: -
d_call: -
cdr3_aa: CASSLGPPGPGQYF
cdr3_nt: TGTGCCAGCAGCTTAGGGCCCCCCGGGCCCGGGCAGTACTTC

j_call: TRBJ2-1
v_call: TRBV6-2/TRBV6-3
clone_size: -
d_call: TRBD2
cdr3_aa: CASSYLAGGPNDYEQFF
cdr3_nt: TGTGCCAGCAGTTATCTAGCGGGAGGGCCGAATGATTATGAGCAGTTCTTC

j_call: TRBJ2-7
v_call: TRBV7-6
clone_size: once
d_call: TRBD2
cdr3_aa: CASSQRTSGTYEQYF
cdr3_nt: TGTGCCAGCAGCCAACGGACTAGCGGGACCTACGAGCAGTACTTC

j_call: TRBJ2-1
v_call: TRBV20-1
clone_size: -
d_call: TRBD2
cdr3_aa: CSARAGTRGSF
cdr3_nt: TGCAGTGCGCGAGCCGGGACTAGGGGTTCCTTC

j_call: TRBJ2-1
v_call: TRBV29-1
clone_size: -
d_call: -
cdr3_aa: CSVVGPPTAEQFF
cdr3_nt: TGCAGCGTTGTCGGACCCCCGACAGCGGAGCAGTTCTTC

j_call: TRBJ2-1
v_call: TRBV3-1
clone_size: few
d_call: TRBD2
cdr3_aa: CASSPITSGRARVGSYNEQFF
cdr3_nt: TGTGCCAGCAGCCCGATCACTAGCGGGAGGGCCCGGGTCGGATCCTACAATGAGCAGTTCTTC

j_call: TRBJ1-1
v_call: TRBV5-1
clone_size: few
d_call: -
cdr3_aa: CASSLTGTTTEAFF
cdr3_nt: TGCGCCAGCAGCTTAACCGGGACAACCACTGAAGCTTTCTTT

j_call: TRBJ2-1
v_call: TRBV19
clone_size: -
d_call: -
cdr3_aa: CASSIARTSYNEQFF
cdr3_nt: TGTGCCAGTAGTATTGCCAGGACTTCCTACAATGAGCAGTTCTTC

j_call: TRBJ1-1
v_call: TRBV19
clone_size: -
d_call: -
cdr3_aa: CASSAPGEDTEAFF
cdr3_nt: TGTGCCAGTAGTGCACCGGGAGAAGACACTGAAGCTTTCTTT

j_call: TRBJ2-6
v_call: TRBV11-2
clone_size: -
d_call: TRBD2
cdr3_aa: CASSLQLAGGLTGANVLTF
cdr3_nt: TGTGCCAGCAGCTTACAACTAGCGGGAGGTCTAACTGGGGCCAACGTCCTGACTTTC

j_call: TRBJ2-1
v_call: TRBV20-1
clone_size: -
d_call: TRBD2
cdr3_aa: CSARVVVASGNSYNEQFF
cdr3_nt: TGCAGTGCTAGAGTGGTTGTGGCTAGCGGGAACTCCTACAATGAGCAGTTCTTC

j_call: TRBJ1-4
v_call: TRBV28
clone_size: -
d_call: -
cdr3_aa: CASKPTGGDNEKLFF
cdr3_nt: TGTGCCAGCAAGCCAACGGGTGGCGATAATGAAAAACTGTTTTTT

j_call: TRBJ2-2
v_call: TRBV27
clone_size: -
d_call: TRBD2
cdr3_aa: CASSPAGGRTAGELFF
cdr3_nt: TGTGCCAGCAGTCCAGCGGGAGGTAGGACAGCCGGGGAGCTGTTTTTT

j_call: TRBJ2-2
v_call: TRBV18
clone_size: -
d_call: -
cdr3_aa: CASSQGQPNTGELFF
cdr3_nt: TGTGCCAGCTCACAGGGACAACCGAACACCGGGGAGCTGTTTTTT

j_call: TRBJ1-2
v_call: TRBV20-1
clone_size: -
d_call: TRBD1
cdr3_aa: CSARQGDYGYTF
cdr3_nt: TGCAGTGCGCGACAGGGTGACTATGGCTACACCTTC

j_call: TRBJ2-5
v_call: TRBV7-2
clone_size: -
d_call: TRBD2
cdr3_aa: CASSSRPRLAVEETQYF
cdr3_nt: TGTGCCAGCAGCTCGCGGCCTCGGCTAGCGGTGGAAGAGACCCAGTACTTC

j_call: TRBJ2-7
v_call: TRBV11-2
clone_size: -
d_call: -
cdr3_aa: CASSYEPVTYEQYF
cdr3_nt: TGTGCCAGCAGCTACGAACCCGTTACCTACGAGCAGTACTTC

j_call: TRBJ2-3
v_call: TRBV6-2/TRBV6-3
clone_size: -
d_call: -
cdr3_aa: CASSLGTMNTQYF
cdr3_nt: TGTGCCAGCAGCCTAGGGACCATGAATACGCAGTATTTT

j_call: TRBJ1-2
v_call: TRBV5-1
clone_size: many
d_call: -
cdr3_aa: CASSLSAGPNYGYTF
cdr3_nt: TGCGCCAGCAGCTTGTCGGCAGGGCCTAACTATGGCTACACCTTC

j_call: TRBJ2-2
v_call: TRBV12-3/TRBV12-4
clone_size: -
d_call: -
cdr3_aa: CASSLWANTGELFF
cdr3_nt: TGTGCCAGCAGTTTATGGGCGAACACCGGGGAGCTGTTTTTT

j_call: TRBJ1-1
v_call: TRBV18
clone_size: few
d_call: -
cdr3_aa: CASSPYRDTEAFF
cdr3_nt: TGTGCCAGCTCACCCTACAGGGACACTGAAGCTTTCTTT

j_call: TRBJ1-2
v_call: TRBV7-2
clone_size: few
d_call: TRBD1
cdr3_aa: CASDRDRGFTYTF
cdr3_nt: TGTGCCAGCGACCGGGACAGGGGCTTTACCTACACCTTC

j_call: TRBJ2-1
v_call: TRBV7-2
clone_size: -
d_call: -
cdr3_aa: CASSTRAAFNEQFF
cdr3_nt: TGTGCCAGCTCGACCCGGGCAGCTTTCAATGAGCAGTTCTTC

j_call: TRBJ2-3
v_call: TRBV20-1
clone_size: few
d_call: -
cdr3_aa: CSARINGGDTQYF
cdr3_nt: TGCAGTGCTAGAATTAACGGGGGAGATACGCAGTATTTT

j_call: TRBJ2-5
v_call: TRBV4-3
clone_size: -
d_call: TRBD2
cdr3_aa: CASSQGSVAGGIETQYF
cdr3_nt: TGCGCCAGCAGCCAAGGATCGGTAGCGGGAGGGATCGAGACCCAGTACTTC

j_call: TRBJ2-7
v_call: TRBV20-1
clone_size: many
d_call: TRBD1
cdr3_aa: CSARAGQGRDLREQYF
cdr3_nt: TGCAGTGCTAGAGCAGGACAGGGACGAGATTTACGGGAGCAGTACTTC

j_call: TRBJ2-2
v_call: TRBV6-5
clone_size: -
d_call: TRBD2
cdr3_aa: CASRWEGQIRTGELFF
cdr3_nt: TGTGCCAGTAGGTGGGAGGGCCAGATCAGAACCGGGGAGCTGTTTTTT

j_call: TRBJ2-7
v_call: TRBV2
clone_size: -
d_call: -
cdr3_aa: CASTSLRGTSYEQYF
cdr3_nt: TGTGCCAGCACCAGCCTAAGGGGGACCTCCTACGAGCAGTACTTC

j_call: TRBJ1-1
v_call: TRBV5-1
clone_size: -
d_call: TRBD1
cdr3_aa: CASRPGPQGAAFF
cdr3_nt: TGCGCCAGCAGGCCCGGGCCCCAGGGGGCGGCTTTCTTT

j_call: TRBJ2-3
v_call: TRBV7-3
clone_size: -
d_call: TRBD2
cdr3_aa: CASSFGAGTSTDTQYF
cdr3_nt: TGTGCCAGCAGCTTTGGAGCGGGGACTAGCACAGATACGCAGTATTTT

j_call: TRBJ1-1
v_call: TRBV6-2/TRBV6-3
clone_size: once
d_call: -
cdr3_aa: CASSYSMWIEAFF
cdr3_nt: TGTGCCAGCAGTTACTCGATGTGGATTGAAGCTTTCTTT